This T cell receptor (beta chain) was documented in a study of cytomegalovirus exposure and HLA in healthy donors (TCRdb year 2017). Background on the whole study: An earlier analysis of approximately 640 of the donors reported about 250 Gb of sequence data and 117 million unique TCR beta sequences from about 200 million T cells. On average, around 200,000 unique TCR beta nucleotide sequences were sequenced per donor among some 430 genotyped donors of the cohort, with roughly 18% of those sequences being non-productive. To decide whether each TCR beta V gene segment behaved as functional or pseudogenic, an earlier analysis of some 600 of the donors relied on high-throughput TCR beta sequencing. HLA typing covered class I and class II loci at four-digit resolution. Roughly 300 gigabases of sequencing data and tens of millions of unique TCR sequences were included in an early release covering over 600 HLA-typed donors. Genome-wide SNP genotypes for about 55% of the roughly 670 donors were used in a later genetic analysis, which treated that subset as a discovery cohort. Along with the approximately 650-subject first cohort, a separate validation cohort of over a hundred different subjects was used. To predict cytomegalovirus infection status, the study brought together high-throughput TCR immunosequencing, statistical association of individual TCRs with disease status, and machine learning. Of the 398 genotyped donors, 80% to 90% were placed in the genetic ancestry cluster associated with self-reported Caucasian donors. About five DR-DQ haplotypes were handled as single units for association and clustering, since linkage in the cohort was strong. In the later analysis, no new phenotypic data were used to find candidate immune exposures; instead, reliance was placed on TCR beta sequences and their occurrence across donors. In a later analysis, previously published TCR beta repertoires from 550 to 750 donors were re-analyzed and high-resolution HLA genotyping was added so that TCR occurrence patterns could be studied. Donor age, sex, ethnicity and CMV serostatus were compiled alongside the repertoire data. The aim of the study was to test whether cataloging public T cell receptors could identify signatures of past pathogen exposure. All discovery cohort repertoires had been generated on a single sequencing platform. Typing coverage differed by locus: A, B, C, DRB1 and DQB1 were typed in about 620-630 donors, DQA1 in about 560, DPA1 in some 600, and DPB1 in approximately 450. The T cell repertoires of 666 subjects were profiled by immunosequencing and related to cytomegalovirus serostatus. Summary of the overall study and its limitations: At a false discovery rate of 0.05, a later analysis linked fewer than 20,000 TCR beta sequences to specific HLA alleles. Across donors, most TCR sequences were observed very rarely, whereas some public TCRs were present in many individuals. A total of 150 to 200 TCR beta chains were listed by the study as associated with cytomegalovirus. Because HLA typing was missing for some donors at each locus, association tests included only the typed subset. Only TCR beta chains were sequenced in this cohort, and the absence of alpha or paired-chain data limited detectable features. According to a later analysis, parvovirus B19, influenza, CMV and Epstein-Barr virus appeared linked to several top co-occurrence clusters. Correlated functional status among segregating V segments might reflect linkage disequilibrium, but an unknown experimental factor could not be ruled out. According to the authors, the approach could potentially be generalized to other disease states and immunological phenotypes. The sequencing pipeline was judged likely to have produced a cluster of highly shared sequence variants as a technical artifact. Because counts were too low, around 18 rarely observed V segments, including chromosome 9 orphons, were left out of the earlier analysis of about 620 of the donors. A later analysis found that TCR association rates varied across HLA loci, with DRB1 alleles showing the most associated TCRs and HLA-C alleles the fewest. Cytomegalovirus status was reported to be diagnosed by the classifier with high specificity and sensitivity in both the original and validation cohorts. According to a later genetic analysis, donors in an Asian-associated ancestry cluster had fewer N-insertions in productive TCRs than the approximately 690-donor mean. In an earlier analysis of several hundred of the donors, most TCR beta V segments were observed in productive rearrangements about 87% or about 30% of the time, broadly matching IMGT annotations. According to a later analysis, most CMV-associated TCR beta chains appeared to be HLA-restricted, and the HLA associations seemed to be driven largely by CMV exposure. Presence/absence analyses assumed roughly uniform sequencing depth across donors, an assumption that may not hold. V-gene and J-gene trimming of TCR beta chains was associated with a missense DCLRE1C variant in a later genetic analysis, and the association was replicated in an independent cohort. In vitro tests confirmed that a few of the cytomegalovirus-associated TCR beta chains recognize cytomegalovirus antigens. A further reported finding was that TCR beta sequences accurately predicted the HLA-A and HLA-B alleles for most subjects in the first cohort. CMV serostatus was the only immune exposure information available for the cohort. In a later analysis, HLA-associated TCR beta chains showed more clonal expansion and lower generation probabilities than non-associated chains that were equally common. Because the 87-base-pair reads could not distinguish some IMGT-functional V segments, including TRBV6-2 and TRBV6-3, those segments were excluded. When HLA alleles, especially DR and DQ, strongly co-occurred, attributing TCR associations to individual alleles was difficult.

The CDR3 spans 15 residues, from the cysteine through the phenylalanine. The read is trimmed to its CDR3 DNA, 45 bases read in frame from base 1. As encoded in the germline V gene (reference sequence), CDR1 is SGHKS while CDR2 is YYEKEE. The protocol used for the library was the immunoSEQ multiplex PCR assay. For the multiplex PCR, a mixture combining 60 forward primers for TCR Vbeta segments and 13 reverse primers for TCR Jbeta segments was used. The CDR3 region of rearranged TCR beta genes was amplified from genomic DNA with a multiplex PCR assay. The amplified TCR beta libraries were sequenced on the Illumina HiSeq System as 87-base-pair reads. The study's own analysis went as follows. In a later analysis, approximately 74 million unique TCR beta chains were counted across the approximately 670 repertoires, and some 10 million of these chains were shared by at least two donors. Raw reads were error-corrected and collapsed into unique sequences by a nearest-neighbor algorithm in which closely related sequences were merged to remove PCR and sequencing errors. To assign V, D and J gene segments, CDR3 sequences were aligned to IMGT reference sequences. Each retained sequence needed at least a six-nucleotide match to both a V gene segment and a J gene segment. Rearrangements were called productive when the CDR3 lacked stop codons and stayed in frame with V and J; all others were non-productive. Following IMGT convention, CDR3 was defined as the stretch from the second conserved V-encoded cysteine to the conserved J-encoded phenylalanine. In an earlier analysis of approximately 500 of the donors, sequences lacking an unambiguous match to a single V gene segment were excluded. In an earlier analysis of several hundred of the donors, a V segment was called functional when productive rearrangements were above 56.7%, and segregating when the standard deviation between donors exceeded 5%. A statistical classification framework was developed to diagnose cytomegalovirus status using the catalog of TCR beta chain sequences. In a later analysis, V and J genes were assigned by comparing TCR nucleotide sequences against IMGT/GENE-DB human TR gene sequences. In a later analysis, CDR3 sequences and most-parsimonious VDJ recombination scenarios were assigned using the TCRdist pipeline. In a later analysis, every TCR beta chain was defined by the combination of its CDR3 amino acid sequence and its V-gene family, and reads without a unique V-gene family were dropped. To address suspected cross-contamination and a sequencing artifact, a later analysis removed 592 highly shared, low-generation-probability nucleotide sequences. For each public chain, a later analysis derived a clonal expansion index from normalized ranks of inferred template counts within each repertoire. In a later analysis, generation probabilities were computed with a VDJ recombination model fitted to out-of-frame rearrangements, and the resulting probabilities were checked against IGoR. Hypergeometric tests were used in a later analysis to score TCR-TCR, TCR-HLA and TCR-CMV co-occurrence, with a repertoire-size bias correction applied to the TCR pairs. To estimate false discovery rates, a later analysis permuted the HLA or CMV assignments 20 times. In a later analysis, co-occurring TCRs were grouped using DBSCAN, and TCRdist sequence similarity was added for clustering within HLA-allele-positive subsets. For co-occurrence clustering, repertoires with fewer than 30,000 or more than 120,000 public chains were excluded, along with roughly 5 repertoires with anomalous nucleotide sharing. In its TCRdb copy, this immuneACCESS table keeps in-frame sequences only and misses some clones. Where compared with another copy, unresolved V genes explain less than half of these, and the others have no known cause. For V, J and clone size, that table is used; D and trimming come from the DNA. This sample holds approximately 110,000 clones; 73% were observed only once. Jointly, the top ten make up around 5% of the sample.

This clone was picked up a small number of times. Its antigen remains undetermined. Base quality data are lacking; no much larger clone is found one base away. The cohort consisted of approximately 690 healthy bone marrow donors. At the time of sampling, every cohort member was nominally healthy, though immune exposures that went unrecorded were likely present. The donor was CMV seropositive and was included in the group of 300 or so seropositive cohort members. A peripheral blood sample was collected from each donor, and TCR beta sequencing was performed on peripheral blood mononuclear cells. The Qiagen DNeasy Blood Extraction Kit was used to extract genomic DNA from the blood cell samples.

The rearrangement joined TRBV5-5 to TRBJ2-7, with TRBD1 as a weak D call on 5 bases. Sequencing was performed on PBMCs. The clonotype comes from a man in his 60s in good health and CMV-seropositive. The CDR3 here reads CASQLAAQAIAEQYF. The nucleotide sequence is given as TGTGCTTCTCAGCTTGCGGCACAGGCTATTGCCGAGCAGTACTTC.